The present T cell receptor (beta chain) was sequenced within a study of shared clonotypes between healthy human individuals. Study information: The study drew on a couple of women and three men aged 18 to 49 as donors.

Naivety among CD8 cells was defined by CD45RO negativity and positive CCR7 selection, thereby excluding terminally differentiated effector memory CD45RA+ cells. Trimming stripped 1 base from V and 3 bases from J, with 4 bases between. Germline values: CDR1 SEHNR, CDR2 FQNEAQ (reference sequence). There are 12 residues in the CDR3. Clones were read by immunoSEQ multiplex PCR, and TCRdb kept only the in-frame ones, dropping some. The sample has about 590,000 clones; about 95% are singletons. General study results and limits: Relative to clonotypes present in all four donors, those not shared had lower generation probabilities.

This clone was found a few times. What it binds is unknown. Other DNA sequences in the same sample also yield this CDR3. What was sequenced was naive CD8+ T cells sorted from blood. V usage is TRBV7-9 and J usage is TRBJ2-7; D gene uncertain. This receptor was taken from a woman aged 30 to 39 in good health. CDR3 loop: CASSLVGYEQYF. As DNA, the CDR3 is TGTGCCAGCAGCTTAGTAGGCTACGAGCAGTACTTC.